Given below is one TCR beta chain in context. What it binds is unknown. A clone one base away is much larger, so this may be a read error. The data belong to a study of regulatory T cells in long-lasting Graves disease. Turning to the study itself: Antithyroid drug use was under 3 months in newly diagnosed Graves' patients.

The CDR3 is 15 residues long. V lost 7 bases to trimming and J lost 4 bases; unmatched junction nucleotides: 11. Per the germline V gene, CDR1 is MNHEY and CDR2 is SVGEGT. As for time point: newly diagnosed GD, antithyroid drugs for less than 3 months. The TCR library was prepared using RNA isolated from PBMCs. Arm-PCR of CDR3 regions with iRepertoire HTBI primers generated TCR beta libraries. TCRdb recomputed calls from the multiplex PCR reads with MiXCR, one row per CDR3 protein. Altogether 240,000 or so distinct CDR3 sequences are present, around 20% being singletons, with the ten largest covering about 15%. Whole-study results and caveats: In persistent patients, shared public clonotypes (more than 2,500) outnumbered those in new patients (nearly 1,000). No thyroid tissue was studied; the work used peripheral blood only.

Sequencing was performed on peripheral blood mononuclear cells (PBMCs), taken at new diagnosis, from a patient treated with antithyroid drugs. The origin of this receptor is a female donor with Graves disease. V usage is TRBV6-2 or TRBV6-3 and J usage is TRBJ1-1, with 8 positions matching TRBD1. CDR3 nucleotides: TGTGCCAGCAATTCTTGGACAGGGAGGGGCACTGAAGCTTTCTTT. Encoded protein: CASNSWTGRGTEAFF.